This T cell receptor (beta chain) was sequenced for a study of blood T cell repertoires in COVID-19. Between the trimmed V and J ends, which lost 4 bases and 2 bases, there was a span of 9 bases. The CDR3 contains 14 residues. CDR1 is MGHRA, CDR2 YSYEKL, per germline. Original analysis: By means of reference gene primer amplification, nucleated cell counts were estimated. The data were produced by immunoSEQ multiplex PCR, yet TCRdb's version contains in-frame clones alone and is incomplete. D and trimming were read from the DNA, whereas the V and J calls and clone size are those reported in that table. The sample lists some 150,000 clones; roughly 90% were seen once. Participants came from 20 to 25 US areas, aged about 18 to 100 years. Grouping used clinical history reported by participants in a survey and questionnaire.

Sequenced material: PBMCs or T cells enriched from blood (not recorded which). The V call is TRBV4-1, the J call TRBJ1-5; D not resolved. This receptor was taken from a young woman with acute COVID-19. For the CDR3, the DNA is TGCGCCAGCAGCCCGAGGGCTGGCAATCAGCCCCAGCATTTT. This gives the protein CASSPRAGNQPQHF.